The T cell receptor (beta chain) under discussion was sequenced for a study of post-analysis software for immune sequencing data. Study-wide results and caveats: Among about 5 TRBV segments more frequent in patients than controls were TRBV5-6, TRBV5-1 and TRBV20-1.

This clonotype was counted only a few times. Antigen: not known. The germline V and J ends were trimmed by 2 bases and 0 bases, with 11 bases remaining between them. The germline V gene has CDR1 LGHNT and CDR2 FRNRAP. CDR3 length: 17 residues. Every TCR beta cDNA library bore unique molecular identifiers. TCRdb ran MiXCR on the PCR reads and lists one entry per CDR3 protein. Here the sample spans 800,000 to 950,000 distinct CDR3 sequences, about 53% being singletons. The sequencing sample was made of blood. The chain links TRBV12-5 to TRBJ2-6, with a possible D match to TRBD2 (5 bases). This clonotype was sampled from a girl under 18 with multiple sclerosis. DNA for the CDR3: TGTGCTAGTGGTTTGTCACGGGGATTCTCTGGGGCCAACGTCCTGACTTTC. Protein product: CASGLSRGFSGANVLTF.